This entry lists 30 T cell receptor beta chains sequenced from one sample in a study of tumor-infiltrating lymphocytes in primary liver carcinoma. RNA and DNA were co-extracted from about 19-30 mg of unsorted bulk tissue. A constant-region primer served to make TCR beta cDNA from roughly 500 ng total RNA. Library construction for TCR beta comprised three nested multiplex PCR rounds performed with slightly modified ARM-PCR. The first two PCR rounds used TRBV1-TRBV30 primers with a Cbeta primer, roughly 10 cycles each. Each CDR3 protein gets one entry after TCRdb re-called the multiplex PCR reads with MiXCR. The table shows roughly 200,000 distinct CDR3 sequences, with over 80% occurring only once. Source material: tumor tissue from primary liver carcinoma. The source of these receptors is a man aged 35 to 55 with primary liver carcinoma and hepatitis B virus infection.

This clonotype was seen at least ten times. V gene TRBV7-8 combines with J gene TRBJ2-7, with unresolved D. The V and J ends lost 3 bases and 3 bases respectively, with 15 bases between them. The germline CDR1 and CDR2 sequences are SGHVS and FQNEAQ. There are 15 residues in the CDR3. In DNA, the CDR3 is TGTGCCAGCAGCTTCCGTGCTAGTTTTAACTACGAGCAGTACTTC. Its protein is CASSFRASFNYEQYF.

Turning to this clonotype: Germline is not matched at one junction end, which may reflect a read error. The rearrangement links TRBV4-2 to TRBJ1-2; tentatively, D is TRBD1 (5 bases). The CDR3 covers 16 residues. Per the germline V gene, CDR1 is LGHNA and CDR2 is YNFKEQ. The CDR3 bases are TGTGCCAGCAACCAAGATCCTTCAGGGACGAACTATGGCTACACCTTC. It specifies CASNQDPSGTNYGYTF.

Turning to this clonotype: The junction does not match germline at one end; this may be a read error. The chain employs TRBV29-1 and TRBJ2-3; D remains unclear. This CDR3 is built from 12 residues. In germline, CDR1 is SQVTM, CDR2 ANQGSEA. The CDR3 here is CSVALGPDMQYF. CDR3 nucleotides: TGCAGCGTTGCCCTCGGGCCAGATATGCAGTATTTT.

This clonotype was counted a single time. The chain has TRBV6-6 and TRBJ2-3; 7 bases are shared with TRBD1. The CDR3 has 14 residues. CDR1 MNHNY and CDR2 SVGAGI come from the germline V gene (reference sequence). J was trimmed by 3 bases and V by 6 bases; bases with no gene match: 6. The CDR3 sequence: CASRVQGSTDTQYF. The DNA for the CDR3 is TGTGCCAGCAGGGTACAGGGGTCAACAGATACGCAGTATTTT.

In regard to this clonotype: The junction does not match germline at one end; this may be a read error. The chain is built from TRBV11-1 and TRBJ1-2; D is uncertain. The CDR3 runs to 14 residues. Germline CDR1 reads SGHAT; CDR2 reads FQDESV (reference sequence). The CDR3 here is CTSSFKGFGYGYTF. CDR3 sequence (DNA): TGTACTAGCAGCTTCAAGGGATTTGGCTATGGTTACACCTTC.

About this clonotype itself: One junction end disagrees with the germline gene, perhaps due to a read error. The chain links TRBV4-2 to TRBJ2-1, with D possibly matching TRBD2 (5 bases). The CDR3 spans 14 residues. Germline V gene lookup returns CDR1 LGHNA and CDR2 YNFKEQ. CDR3 sequence reads: CASSQELDTNEQFF. In nucleotides, the CDR3 is TGTGCCAGCAGCCAGGAACTAGATACGAATGAGCAGTTTTTC.

As concerns this clonotype: This CDR3 is missing its conserved last phenylalanine or tryptophan, likely due to a read error. The rearrangement links TRBV6-5 to TRBJ2-7; 9 bases map to TRBD2. Germline loops: CDR1 MNHEY, CDR2 SVGAGI. This CDR3 has 16 amino acids. The CDR3 DNA follows: TGTACCTGCAAGGGGGGTGCTAGCGGGGATACCTACGAGCAGTACTTA. As protein: CTCKGGASGDTYEQYL.

This chain uses TRBV12-3 or TRBV12-4 with TRBJ2-5; 8 positions match TRBD1. CDR3 length: 16 amino acids. The V and J ends lost 6 bases and 7 bases, in that order; junction bases with no gene match: 16. The CDR3: CASSLEVPGGGVTQYF. The CDR3 region has the DNA TGTGCCAGCAGCCTTGAGGTCCCAGGGGGCGGAGTGACCCAGTACTTC.

To note about this clonotype: A junction end diverges from the germline sequence, so it may reflect a read error. The chain links TRBV7-9 to TRBJ1-4; D is undetermined. This CDR3 has 17 residues. The germline V gene has CDR1 SEHNR and CDR2 FQNEAQ (reference sequence). This CDR3 is CARSYDRTRTTNEKLFF. CDR3 in DNA: TGTGCCAGGAGCTACGATCGAACACGGACAACTAATGAAAAACTGTTTTTT.

A word on this clonotype: The CDR3 end shows no conserved phenylalanine or tryptophan, and so a read error is likely. V gene TRBV6-2 or TRBV6-3 combines with J gene TRBJ2-3, with TRBD2 identical over 9 bases. There are 19 residues in the CDR3. Germline CDR1 is MNHEY and CDR2 is SVGEGT. The trim removed 3 bases at V and 4 bases at J, leaving 17 bases unmatched. CDR3 sequence: CASSYPKGLAGERADTQYL. The CDR3 region has the DNA TGTGCCAGCAGTTATCCCAAGGGATTAGCGGGAGAGAGGGCAGATACGCAGTATCTT.

The genes are TRBV29-1 and TRBJ2-7; D uncertain. CDR1 SQVTM and CDR2 ANQGSEA come from the germline V gene. This CDR3 region has 16 residues. CDR3 sequence reads: CTAMTYRTGTPYEQYF. CDR3 coding DNA: TGCACCGCCATGACATATAGGACCGGCACTCCCTACGAGCAGTACTTC.

The chain is built from TRBV6-1 and TRBJ2-6, with D perhaps TRBD1 (5 bases). This CDR3 has 15 residues. Germline lookup yields CDR1 MNHNS and CDR2 SASEGT. Trimming shortened V by 3 bases and J by 15 bases, and 21 bases separated the two germline ends. The CDR3 nucleotides read TGTGCCAGCAGTGAGTCCCCCTCTGGGGCCATCACCCTGACTTTC. Protein sequence: CASSESPSGAITLTF.

The chain links TRBV11-2 to TRBJ2-7; 7 nucleotides match TRBD1. This CDR3 has 15 amino acids. Germline V gives CDR1 SGHAT, CDR2 FQNNGV. Trimming at V came to 5 bases and at J to 5 bases, leaving 12 bases not matched to a gene. CDR3 residues: CASSIQCTGENEQYF. DNA of the CDR3: TGTGCCAGCAGCATACAATGTACAGGGGAAAACGAGCAGTACTTC.

With respect to this clonotype: The junction departs from the called germline gene at one end, perhaps through a read error. The chain recombines TRBV6-5 with TRBJ2-1; D tentatively reads TRBD1 or TRBD2 (5 bases each). Per germline, CDR1 MNHEY and CDR2 SVGAGI. The CDR3 length is 16 residues. CDR3 bases: TGTGCCAGCAGACTGGGGACCAGTGGCTCCTACAATGAACAGTTCTTC. It codes for CASRLGTSGSYNEQFF.

The gene calls are TRBV10-1 and TRBJ2-7; 9 bases map to TRBD1. The CDR3 sequence is 13 residues long. V lost 5 bases to trimming and J lost 8 bases; unmatched junction nucleotides: 7. Germline CDR1 and CDR2: WNHNN and SYGVQD (reference sequence). The CDR3 DNA sequence: TGCGCCAGCAGTAGGTACAGGGGGCTCAAGCAGTACTTC. This gives the protein CASSRYRGLKQYF.

To note about this clonotype: This may stem from a read error, because a much larger clone lies one nucleotide away. The gene calls are TRBV4-1 and TRBJ1-5, with D tentatively TRBD1 (6 bases). Trimming took 7 bases from V and 4 from J, leaving 11 bases between them. From germline, CDR1 is MGHRA and CDR2 YSYEKL. The CDR3 spans 13 residues. CDR3 nucleotide sequence: TGCGCCAGCAACCGAGGACAGAATCAGCCCCAGCATTTT. It translates to CASNRGQNQPQHF.

The J gene is TRBJ1-2, the V gene TRBV5-5; D is perhaps TRBD1 (5 bases). Trimming left V 4 bases short and J 2 bases short, with 18 bases between. CDR1 and CDR2 from the germline V gene are SGHKS and YYEKEE (reference sequence). The CDR3 sequence is 16 residues long. CDR3 DNA: TGTGCCAGCAGCCCTCACCCGGACAAATCCAACTATGGCTACACCTTC. Amino acid sequence: CASSPHPDKSNYGYTF.

Notes on this clonotype: The junction departs from germline at one end; a sequencing error may be responsible. This chain uses TRBV12-3 or TRBV12-4 with TRBJ1-6; no reliable D call. This CDR3 is built from 17 residues. The CDR3 coding sequence is TGTGCCAACAGACGGGAGACGCTAGGCTCCTGTAATTCACCCCTCCACTTT. It is translated as CANRRETLGSCNSPLHF.

Worth noting for this clonotype: At one end, the junction sequence differs from germline, possibly due to a read error. This chain links TRBV5-1 with TRBJ2-7; D could derive from TRBD1 or TRBD2 (5 bases each). The CDR3 runs to 13 residues. CDR1 and CDR2 from the germline V gene are SGHRS and YFSETQ. In DNA form, the CDR3 reads TGCACCAGCAGCTTAGAAGGGACCTACGAGGAGTACTTC. This sequence encodes CTSSLEGTYEEYF. The variable domain in full, with the rest retrieved from reference TRBV5-1 and TRBJ2-7, is KAGVTQTPRYLIKTRGQQVTLSCSPISGHRSVSWYQQTPGQGLQFLFEYFSETQRNKGNFPGRFSGRQFSNSRSEMNVSTLELGDSALYLCTSSLEGTYEEYFGPGTRLTVT.

As to this clonotype: The junction departs from the called germline gene at one end, perhaps through a read error. The chain employs TRBV11-2 and TRBJ1-4; D may be TRBD1 (6 bases). The CDR3 totals 14 residues. The germline CDR1 and CDR2 sequences are SGHAT and FQNNGV. The CDR3 DNA sequence: TGTGCAAGCAGCTTAAACCTTGGGGGGCTCAGGTTGTTTTTT. Its protein is CASSLNLGGLRLFF.

Details on this clonotype: It is likely a read error, because the conserved phenylalanine at the end of the CDR3 is missing. The genes are TRBV12-3 or TRBV12-4 and TRBJ2-1, with 9 bases matching TRBD2. The CDR3 has 14 residues. The ends lost 8 bases at V and 10 bases at J; junction bases unmatched: 12. The CDR3 reads CASLSSGKAGEQFI. The DNA of the CDR3 is TGTGCCAGCCTCTCTAGCGGGAAGGCGGGGGAGCAGTTCATC.

With respect to this clonotype: The junction does not match germline at one end; this may be a read error. The chain carries TRBV6-1 and TRBJ2-7, with TRBD2 identical over 13 bases. This CDR3 has 15 amino acids. Germline V gene data show CDR1 as MNHNS and CDR2 as SASEGT. DNA for the CDR3: TGTGCCATCATACTACTAGCGGGGGGGCCCTACGAGCATTGCTTC. Its protein product is CAIILLAGGPYEHCF.

Concerning this clonotype itself: Germline and junction disagree at one end, which may indicate a read error. V is TRBV4-3 and J is TRBJ1-2, with D possibly TRBD1 on 5 matching bases. Germline assignment: CDR1 LGHNA and CDR2 YSLEER. This CDR3 region has 15 residues. The CDR3 DNA reads TGCGCCAACAGCCAAGATACGCGGGGCCCTCATGGCTACACCTTC. Translated, it gives CANSQDTRGPHGYTF.

With regard to this clonotype: The junction does not match germline at one end; this may be a read error. J is TRBJ2-2 and V is TRBV5-1; D might be TRBD2 (5 bases). Germline V CDR1 and CDR2: SGHRS, YFSETQ. The CDR3 length is 15 residues. CDR3 sequence (DNA): TGCGCATGCCGATCGCCCCTAGGGAACACCGGGGATCTGTTTTTT. This codes for CACRSPLGNTGDLFF.

Remarks on this clonotype: Sequence at one end of the junction differs from germline and may be a read error. The chain carries TRBV11-2 and TRBJ1-4; no clear D. The CDR3 is 14 residues long. CDR1 SGHAT and CDR2 FQNNGV come from the germline V gene. The CDR3: CGSSLGSSLEKLLF. CDR3 DNA: TGTGGCAGCAGTTTAGGAAGCAGCCTTGAAAAACTGTTATTT.

In the case of this clonotype: A junction boundary mismatches the germline segment, possibly from a read error. The chain combines TRBV12-3 or TRBV12-4 with TRBJ1-2; D unresolved. The CDR3 consists of 15 residues. The CDR3, as DNA: TGTGCCAGCAGTTTGGGTCGGGGAGTCGACTATGGTTACACCTTC. Protein: CASSLGRGVDYGYTF.

V is TRBV11-2 and J is TRBJ2-5; D remains ambiguous. This CDR3 spans 11 amino acids. Trimming stripped 9 bases from V and 3 bases from J, with 8 bases between. CDR1 and CDR2 (germline): SGHAT, FQNNGV. The CDR3 DNA reads as TGTGCCAGGAGTTTAAAAGAGACCCAGTACTTC. This sequence encodes CARSLKETQYF.

Note on this clonotype: The junction does not match germline at one end; this may be a read error. This chain uses TRBV14 with TRBJ2-3; unclear D gene. The germline V gene has CDR1 SGHDN and CDR2 FVKESK. The CDR3 totals 13 residues. This CDR3 is CASSLSWSDKQYF. CDR3 in DNA: TGTGCCAGCAGCCTAAGCTGGTCAGATAAGCAGTATTTT.

This chain links TRBV4-3 with TRBJ2-2; unclear D gene. The CDR3 runs to 17 residues. The germline gives CDR1 LGHNA, CDR2 YSLEER. Trimming shortened V by 3 bases and J by 6 bases, and 20 bases separated the two germline ends. The CDR3 spells CASSQQPYGDEPGELFF. CDR3 nucleotide sequence: TGCGCCAGCAGCCAGCAACCATATGGCGATGAGCCCGGGGAGCTGTTTTTT.

Remarks on this clonotype: A much larger clone is a single base away; this may be a read error. V gene TRBV10-3 combines with J gene TRBJ2-7; 7 bases match TRBD2. The trim removed 3 bases at V and 9 bases at J, leaving 14 bases unmatched. This CDR3 is 15 amino acids long. CDR1 is ENHRY and CDR2 is SYGVKD in the germline V gene. CDR3 nucleotides: TGTGCCATCAGTGACGAGACCAGCGGGCCGGGGGGGCAGTACTTC. It specifies CAISDETSGPGGQYF.